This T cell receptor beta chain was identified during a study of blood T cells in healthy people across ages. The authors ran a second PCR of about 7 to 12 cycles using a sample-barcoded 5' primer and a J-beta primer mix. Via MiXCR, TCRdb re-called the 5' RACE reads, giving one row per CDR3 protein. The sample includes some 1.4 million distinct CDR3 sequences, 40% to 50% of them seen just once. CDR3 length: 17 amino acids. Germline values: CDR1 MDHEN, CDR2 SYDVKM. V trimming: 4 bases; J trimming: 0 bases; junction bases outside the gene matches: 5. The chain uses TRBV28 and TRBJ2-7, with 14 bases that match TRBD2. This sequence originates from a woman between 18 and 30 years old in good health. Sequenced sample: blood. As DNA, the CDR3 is TGTGCCAGCAGTTCAACCGGGACTAGCGGGAGCTCCTACGAGCAGTACTTC. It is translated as CASSSTGTSGSSYEQYF.